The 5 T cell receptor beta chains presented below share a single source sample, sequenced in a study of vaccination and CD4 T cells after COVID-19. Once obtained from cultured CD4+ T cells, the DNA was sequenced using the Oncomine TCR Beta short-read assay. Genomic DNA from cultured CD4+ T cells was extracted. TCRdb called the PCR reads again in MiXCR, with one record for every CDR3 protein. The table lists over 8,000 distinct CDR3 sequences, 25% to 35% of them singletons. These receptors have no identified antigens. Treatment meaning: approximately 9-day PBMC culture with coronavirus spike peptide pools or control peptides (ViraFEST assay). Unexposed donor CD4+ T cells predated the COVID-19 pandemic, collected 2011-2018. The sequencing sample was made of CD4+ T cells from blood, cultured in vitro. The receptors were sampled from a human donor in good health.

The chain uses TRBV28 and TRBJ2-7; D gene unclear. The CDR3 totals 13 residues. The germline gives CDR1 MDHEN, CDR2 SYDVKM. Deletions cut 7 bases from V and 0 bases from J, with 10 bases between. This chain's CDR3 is CASTFGSSYEQYF. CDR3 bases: TGTGCCAGCACCTTCGGCAGCTCCTACGAGCAGTACTTC.

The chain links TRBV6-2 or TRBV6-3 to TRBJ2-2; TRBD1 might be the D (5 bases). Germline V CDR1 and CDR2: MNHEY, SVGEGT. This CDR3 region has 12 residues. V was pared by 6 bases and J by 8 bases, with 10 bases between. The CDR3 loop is CASSPRVGELFF. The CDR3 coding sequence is TGTGCCAGCAGCCCCAGGGTTGGGGAGCTGTTTTTT.

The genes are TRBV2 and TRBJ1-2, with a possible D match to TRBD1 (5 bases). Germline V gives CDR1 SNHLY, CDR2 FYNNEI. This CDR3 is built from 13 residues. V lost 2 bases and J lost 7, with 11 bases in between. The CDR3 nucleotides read TGTGCCAGCAGTGAAAGGCGGGGCGGTGGCTACACCTTC. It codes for CASSERRGGGYTF.

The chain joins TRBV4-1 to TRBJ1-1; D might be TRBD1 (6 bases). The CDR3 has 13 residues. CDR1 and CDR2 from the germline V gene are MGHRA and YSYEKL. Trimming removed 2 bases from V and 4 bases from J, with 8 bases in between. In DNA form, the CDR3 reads TGCGCCAGCAGCCAACAGGGGTCCACTGAAGCTTTCTTT. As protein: CASSQQGSTEAFF.

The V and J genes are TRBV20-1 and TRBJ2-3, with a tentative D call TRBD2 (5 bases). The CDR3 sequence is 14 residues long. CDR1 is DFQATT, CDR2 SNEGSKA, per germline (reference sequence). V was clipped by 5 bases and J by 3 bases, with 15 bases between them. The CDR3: CSALERTWTDTQYF. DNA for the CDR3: TGCAGTGCTCTTGAGCGGACGTGGACAGATACGCAGTATTTT.